Included here is one TCR beta chain sequence, with context. The antigen is not known. TCRdb processed the 5' RACE reads again and assigns one entry to each CDR3 protein, with no DNA. The table lists about 420,000 distinct CDR3 sequences. The data are from a study of monozygotic twins with inflammatory bowel disease. Findings of the study overall: Variability in patient repertoires may have come partly from differing immunosuppressive treatments. For IBD patients, clonotypes shared with others were fewer than for healthy twins, especially with disease activity. Healthy co-twins exceeded IBD patients in TCRbeta diversity as measured by inverse Simpson.

Blood, about 2.5 ml, was drawn per donor. The CDR3 has 13 amino acids. Germline-derived CDR1 and CDR2 are SGHRS and YFSETQ. This clonotype was obtained from a human donor with ulcerative colitis or Crohn's disease, or a healthy co-twin of an affected twin (not recorded which). The chain joins TRBV5-1 to TRBJ2-5; there is no DNA to check the TCRdb D call of TRBD1. Specimen: blood. The CDR3 here is CATAPGGAETQYF.